The 27 T cell receptor beta chains below were found in one sample sequenced in a study of cytomegalovirus exposure and HLA in healthy donors. PCR involved 60 Vbeta and 13 Jbeta primers. The method was immunoSEQ multiplex PCR; TCRdb's version includes in-frame clones alone and lacks a portion of them. The sample lists around 130,000 clones, about 81% occurring once. Sequenced sample: PBMCs. These TCRs come from a woman in her 40s in good health and CMV-seropositive.

This clone has only a few counts. V gene TRBV25-1 combines with J gene TRBJ1-4, with D possibly TRBD1 on 5 matching bases. CDR3 length: 14 amino acids. Per germline, CDR1 MGHDK and CDR2 SYGVNS. V was pared by 7 bases and J by 5 bases, with 14 bases between. Here the CDR3 DNA reads TGTGCCAGCAAGGGCGTGGGGCTGAATGAAAAACTGTTTTTT. It is translated as CASKGVGLNEKLFF.

The J gene is TRBJ2-1, the V gene TRBV2; the D gene is possibly TRBD2 (5 bases). The CDR3 is 15 residues long. Trimming shortened V by 4 bases and J by 3 bases, and 13 bases separated the two germline ends. Germline assignment: CDR1 SNHLY and CDR2 FYNNEI. The CDR3 loop is CASSAYGNIYNEQFF. DNA of the CDR3: TGTGCCAGCAGTGCCTACGGGAACATCTACAATGAGCAGTTCTTC. Complete variable domain (other parts from reference TRBV2 and TRBJ2-1): EPEVTQTPSHQVTQMGQEVILRCVPISNHLYFYWYRQILGQKVEFLVSFYNNEISEKSEIFDDQFSVERPDGSNFTLKIRSTKLEDSAMYFCASSAYGNIYNEQFFGPGTRLTVL.

This chain links TRBV9 with TRBJ2-6; D may be TRBD1 (6 bases). The CDR3 length is 19 residues. Germline values: CDR1 SGDLS, CDR2 YYNGEE. V lost 0 bases to trimming and J lost 0 bases, with 16 bases between them. The CDR3 reads CASSVAVNREFSGANVLTF. DNA of the CDR3: TGTGCCAGCAGCGTAGCCGTGAACAGGGAATTCTCTGGGGCCAACGTCCTGACTTTC.

Here the CDR3 reads CASSPRTSTDTQYF. CDR3 in DNA: TGTGCCAGCAGCCCTCGGACTAGCACAGATACGCAGTATTTT. The genes are TRBV9 and TRBJ2-3; maybe TRBD2 (5 bases). Germline V CDR1 and CDR2: SGDLS, YYNGEE. V lost 4 bases and J 0 bases, leaving 9 bases between the germline ends. The CDR3 has 14 amino acids.

In its sample, this clone was seen once. J is TRBJ2-7 and V is TRBV5-1; D possibly corresponds to TRBD1 (5 bases). The germline gives CDR1 SGHRS, CDR2 YFSETQ. CDR3 length: 14 residues. The V end lost 5 bases, the J end lost 6 bases, and 18 bases lay between the germline ends. Here the CDR3 reads CASSDSTLSGEQYF. CDR3 DNA sequence: TGCGCCAGCAGTGACAGCACCCTCTCCGGCGAGCAGTACTTC.

This clone has only a few counts. The V call is TRBV5-1, the J call TRBJ2-7; 7 bases agree with TRBD1. This CDR3 has 15 amino acids. Looked up from germline, CDR1 is SGHRS and CDR2 is YFSETQ. With 3 bases clipped from V and 4 bases from J, the junction kept 10 bases outside the gene matches. CDR3 bases: TGCGCCAGCAGCTCCCGACAGGGAAGACCTTACGAGCAGTACTTC. Translation: CASSSRQGRPYEQYF.

The CDR3 DNA is TGTGCCAGCTCACCCCCCACCGGGACTAGCGGGGGGAAATTAATCCGCGAGCAGTACTTC. Amino acids: CASSPPTGTSGGKLIREQYF. V gene TRBV18 combines with J gene TRBJ2-7; 15 nucleotides line up with TRBD2. The germline V gene encodes CDR1 KGHSH and CDR2 LQKENI. The J segment lost 6 bases and the V segment lost 3 bases, leaving 18 bases of the junction unmatched. This CDR3 is built from 20 residues.

This clone was seen only once. CDR3 residues: CASSPDPGGREKLFF. The CDR3 coding sequence is TGTGCCAGTAGTCCCGATCCCGGGGGGCGAGAAAAACTGTTTTTT. V usage is TRBV19 and J usage is TRBJ1-4; tentative D call: TRBD1 (6 bases). Germline loops: CDR1 LNHDA, CDR2 SQIVND (reference sequence). Trimming removed 5 bases at V and 8 bases at J, with 18 bases between. The CDR3 covers 15 residues.

J is TRBJ1-2 and V is TRBV10-3; unclear D gene. Germline values: CDR1 ENHRY, CDR2 SYGVKD. V was trimmed by 6 bases and J by 8 bases, leaving 16 bases between them. The CDR3 sequence is 13 residues long. For the CDR3, the DNA is TGTGCCATCAGCCCGGGAGAGGGCGGAGGCTACACCTTC. This gives the protein CAISPGEGGGYTF.

In this sample, this clone turned up a few times. The gene calls are TRBV6-5 and TRBJ1-4; maybe TRBD1 (6 bases). The V end lost 7 bases, the J end lost 4 bases, and 16 bases lay between the germline ends. Germline V lookup: CDR1 MNHEY, CDR2 SVGAGI. The CDR3 loop spans 15 amino acids. The CDR3 nucleotides read TGTGCCAGCAAACTACAACAGGGAAATAATGAAAAACTGTTTTTT. It translates to CASKLQQGNNEKLFF.

The V gene is TRBV10-1, the J gene TRBJ2-1; 9 bases align to TRBD2. V gave up 3 bases and J gave up 8 bases; unmatched junction bases: 11. This CDR3 has 16 residues. Germline V gene sequence: CDR1 WNHNN, CDR2 SYGVQD (reference sequence). This chain's CDR3 is CASSDAGGRTGDEQFF. CDR3 nucleotides: TGCGCCAGCAGTGACGCGGGGGGGCGGACGGGCGATGAGCAGTTCTTC.

The chain uses TRBV5-6 and TRBJ1-6, with TRBD1 identical over 9 bases. The germline V gene encodes CDR1 SGHDT and CDR2 YYEEEE. CDR3 length: 16 amino acids. Trimming cost V 0 bases and J 10 bases; bases outside gene matches: 8. This chain's CDR3 is CASSLGGQGGFSPLHF. Written as DNA, the CDR3 is TGTGCCAGCAGCTTGGGGGGACAGGGAGGGTTCTCACCCCTCCACTTT.

This clone was detected only once. The chain recombines TRBV6-1 with TRBJ2-7; weak D call: TRBD2 (5 bases). CDR3 length equals 14 residues. Trimming stripped 5 bases from V and 7 bases from J, with 18 bases between. Germline V gene sequence: CDR1 MNHNS, CDR2 SASEGT. The CDR3 spells CASSLTNLSFEQYF. DNA for the CDR3: TGTGCCAGCAGTCTGACTAACCTCTCCTTTGAGCAGTACTTC.

The gene calls are TRBV5-1 and TRBJ2-3; tentatively, D is TRBD1 (5 bases). The CDR3 runs to 16 residues. The V gene's germline CDR1 is SGHRS and CDR2 YFSETQ. Between the trimmed V and J ends, which lost 4 bases and 3 bases, there was a span of 18 bases. In nucleotides, the CDR3 is TGCGCCAGCAGCGCCCAATCAGGGTTCGGAACAGATACGCAGTATTTT. Its translation is CASSAQSGFGTDTQYF.

V gene TRBV11-1 combines with J gene TRBJ1-5; D may be TRBD1 (5 bases). V lost 3 bases to trimming and J lost 2 bases, with 8 bases between them. The CDR3 covers 14 residues. CDR1 is SGHAT and CDR2 is FQDESV in the germline V gene (reference sequence). The DNA for the CDR3 is TGTGCCAGCAGCTTGGCGGGGGGCAATCAGCCCCAGCATTTT. Translation: CASSLAGGNQPQHF.

The chain links TRBV29-1 to TRBJ2-4, with 9 bases lining up with TRBD1. Germline V gene data show CDR1 as SQVTM and CDR2 as ANQGSEA. The CDR3 is made up of 13 amino acids. J was trimmed by 3 bases and V by 3 bases; bases with no gene match: 0. CDR3 bases: TGCAGCGTTGAGGGACAGGGCAAAAACATTCAGTACTTC. Encoded protein: CSVEGQGKNIQYF.

The chain uses TRBV5-6 and TRBJ1-2, with D maybe TRBD1 (6 bases). This CDR3 region has 12 residues. Germline V gives CDR1 SGHDT, CDR2 YYEEEE. Trimming cost V 4 bases and J 4 bases, with 8 bases left between them. Here the CDR3 reads CASSTDSYGYTF. Written as DNA, the CDR3 is TGTGCCAGCAGCACGGACAGCTATGGCTACACCTTC. The complete variable domain, with remaining parts taken from reference TRBV5-6 and TRBJ1-2, reads DAGVTQSPTHLIKTRGQQVTLRCSPKSGHDTVSWYQQALGQGPQFIFQYYEEEERQRGNFPDRFSGHQFPNYSSELNVNALLLGDSALYLCASSTDSYGYTFGSGTRLTVV.

In regard to this clone: An end of the junction differs from the germline gene, which may be a read error. The rearrangement joins TRBV7-7 to TRBJ2-2; TRBD1 aligns across 9 bases. Germline V gives CDR1 SSHAT, CDR2 FNYEAQ (reference sequence). The CDR3 loop spans 14 amino acids. The CDR3, as DNA: TGTGCTAGCAGCCCGGACAGGGGTACCGGGGAGCTGTTTTTT. This encodes CASSPDRGTGELFF.

The chain uses TRBV29-1 and TRBJ1-2; 7 positions agree with TRBD1. This CDR3 has 11 residues. V was pared by 7 bases and J by 10 bases, with 9 bases of the junction left unmatched. Germline V gene sequence: CDR1 SQVTM, CDR2 ANQGSEA. The CDR3 region is CSADRVSDYTF. Here the CDR3 DNA reads TGCAGCGCCGACAGGGTATCGGACTACACCTTC.

This clone was seen only a few times. V gene TRBV4-3 combines with J gene TRBJ1-4; D is uncertain. This CDR3 region has 16 residues. The germline V gene has CDR1 LGHNA and CDR2 YSLEER. V lost 0 bases and J 5 bases, leaving 13 bases between the germline ends. This chain's CDR3 is CASSQEGRVGNEKLFF. The DNA for the CDR3 is TGCGCCAGCAGCCAAGAGGGGAGGGTGGGGAATGAAAAACTGTTTTTT.

This sequence joins TRBV21-1 and TRBJ1-5; the table calls TRBD1, which could not be checked here. TRBV21-1 is assigned pseudogene status. CDR3 length: 18 residues. CDR3 nucleotides: TGTGCCAGCAGCAATTCTTCATTCGGGTACAGGGTAGGGCAGCCCCAGCATTTT. It translates to CASSNSSFGYRVGQPQHF.

This chain's CDR3 is CASSLGGGPGQPQHF. The CDR3 bases are TGTGCCAGCAGCCTCGGGGGGGGCCCTGGGCAGCCCCAGCATTTT. This chain joins TRBV9 and TRBJ1-5; D is perhaps TRBD1 (6 bases). Germline CDR1 and CDR2: SGDLS and YYNGEE. V lost 4 bases and J 7 bases, leaving 18 bases between the germline ends. The CDR3 runs 15 residues.

This chain uses TRBV5-4 with TRBJ1-2; no firm D call. CDR1 is SGHNT and CDR2 is YYREEE in the germline V gene (reference sequence). V was trimmed by 2 bases and J by 5 bases, leaving 16 bases between them. The CDR3 length is 15 residues. CDR3 residues: CASSLNPGEQYGYTF. CDR3 coding DNA: TGTGCCAGCAGCTTAAACCCCGGGGAGCAGTATGGCTACACCTTC. The entire variable domain, with the rest obtained from reference TRBV5-4 and TRBJ1-2, is as follows: ETGVTQSPTHLIKTRGQQVTLRCSSQSGHNTVSWYQQALGQGPQFIFQYYREEENGRGNFPPRFSGLQFPNYSSELNVNALELDDSALYLCASSLNPGEQYGYTFGSGTRLTVV.

V usage is TRBV6-6 and J usage is TRBJ2-4, with 8 bases lining up with TRBD1. This CDR3 has 16 amino acids. The ends lost 2 bases at V and 4 bases at J; junction bases unmatched: 7. The germline gives CDR1 MNHNY, CDR2 SVGAGI (reference sequence). CDR3: CASSYPRTGRKNIQYF. CDR3 coding DNA: TGTGCCAGCAGTTACCCCAGGACAGGGAGGAAAAACATTCAGTACTTC.

The V call is TRBV9, the J call TRBJ2-1; D ambiguous. The length of the CDR3 is 13 residues. The V end was cut by 1 base, the J end by 8 bases, with 10 bases between. Germline values: CDR1 SGDLS, CDR2 YYNGEE. CDR3 DNA: TGTGCCAGCAGCGTAATCTTCTCCGATGAGCAGTTCTTC. Amino acid sequence: CASSVIFSDEQFF.

The V call is TRBV27, the J call TRBJ1-4, with TRBD1 identical over 10 bases. Germline V gene lookup returns CDR1 MNHEY and CDR2 SMNVEV (reference sequence). The CDR3 runs to 15 residues. V trimming: 5 bases; J trimming: 9 bases; junction bases outside the gene matches: 9. The CDR3 sequence: CASSPLRQGAKKLFF. In DNA, the CDR3 is TGTGCCAGCAGTCCACTCAGACAGGGGGCTAAAAAACTGTTTTTT.

This chain joins TRBV11-1 and TRBJ2-7, with 9 positions matching TRBD1. Germline V gives CDR1 SGHAT, CDR2 FQDESV (reference sequence). The V gene end was trimmed by 4 bases and the J gene end by 4 bases; junction bases not matched to a gene: 5. This CDR3 comprises 14 residues. The CDR3 DNA reads TGTGCCAGCAGCTGGACAGGGGAGAAATACGAGCAGTACTTC. It yields the protein CASSWTGEKYEQYF.